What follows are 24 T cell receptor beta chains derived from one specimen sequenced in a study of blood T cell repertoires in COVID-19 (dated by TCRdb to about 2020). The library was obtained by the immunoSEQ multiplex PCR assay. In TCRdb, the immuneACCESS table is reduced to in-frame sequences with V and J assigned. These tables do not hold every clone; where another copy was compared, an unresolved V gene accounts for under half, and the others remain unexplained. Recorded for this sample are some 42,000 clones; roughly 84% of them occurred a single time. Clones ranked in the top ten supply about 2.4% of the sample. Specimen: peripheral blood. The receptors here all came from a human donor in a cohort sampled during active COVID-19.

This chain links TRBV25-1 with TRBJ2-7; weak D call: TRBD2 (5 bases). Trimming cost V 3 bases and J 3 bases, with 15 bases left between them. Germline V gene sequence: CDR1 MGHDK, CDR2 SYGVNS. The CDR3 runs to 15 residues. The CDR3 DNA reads TGTGCCAGCAGTGACCTGAGGACTGTCGGCTACGAGCAGTACTTC. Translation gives CASSDLRTVGYEQYF.

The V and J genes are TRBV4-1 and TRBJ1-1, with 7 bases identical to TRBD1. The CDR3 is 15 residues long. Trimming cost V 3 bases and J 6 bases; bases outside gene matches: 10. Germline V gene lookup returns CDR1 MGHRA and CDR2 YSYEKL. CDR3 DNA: TGCGCCAGCAGCCATCCCCAGGGGGTAAGGGCTGAAGCTTTCTTT. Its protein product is CASSHPQGVRAEAFF.

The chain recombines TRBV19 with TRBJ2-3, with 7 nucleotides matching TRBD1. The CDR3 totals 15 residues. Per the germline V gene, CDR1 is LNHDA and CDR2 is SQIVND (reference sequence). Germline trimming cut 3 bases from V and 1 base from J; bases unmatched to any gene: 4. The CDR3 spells CASSIVQGGTDTQYF. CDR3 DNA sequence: TGTGCCAGTAGTATCGTTCAGGGGGGCACAGATACGCAGTATTTT.

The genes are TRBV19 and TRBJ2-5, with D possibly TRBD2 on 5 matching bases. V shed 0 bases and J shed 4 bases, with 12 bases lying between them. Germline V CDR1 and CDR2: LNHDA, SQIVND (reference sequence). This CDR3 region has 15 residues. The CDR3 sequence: CASSIDRLAAETQYF. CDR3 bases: TGTGCCAGTAGTATAGATCGGCTAGCCGCAGAGACCCAGTACTTC.

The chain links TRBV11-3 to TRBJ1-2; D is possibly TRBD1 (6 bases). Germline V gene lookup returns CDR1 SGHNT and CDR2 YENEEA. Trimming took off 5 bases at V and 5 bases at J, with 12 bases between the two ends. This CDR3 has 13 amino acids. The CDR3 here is CASSQGTTYGYTF. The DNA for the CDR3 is TGTGCCAGCAGCCAGGGGACAACATATGGCTACACCTTC.

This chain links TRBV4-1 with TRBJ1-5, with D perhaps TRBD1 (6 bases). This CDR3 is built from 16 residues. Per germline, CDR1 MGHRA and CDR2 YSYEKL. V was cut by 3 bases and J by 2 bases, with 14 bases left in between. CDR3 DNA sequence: TGCGCCAGCAGCCACGAGGGGGGGGCCGGCAATCAGCCCCAGCATTTT. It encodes CASSHEGGAGNQPQHF.

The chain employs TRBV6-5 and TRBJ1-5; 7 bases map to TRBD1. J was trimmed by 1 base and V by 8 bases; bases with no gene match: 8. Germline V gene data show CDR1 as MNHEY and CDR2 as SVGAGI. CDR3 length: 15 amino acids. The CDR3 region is CASGTALASNQPQHF. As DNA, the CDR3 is TGTGCCAGCGGGACAGCCCTAGCAAGCAATCAGCCCCAGCATTTT.

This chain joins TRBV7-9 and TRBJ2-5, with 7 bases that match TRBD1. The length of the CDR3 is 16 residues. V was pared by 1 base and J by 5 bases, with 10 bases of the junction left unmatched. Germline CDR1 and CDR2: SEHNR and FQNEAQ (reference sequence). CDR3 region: CASSLDGTAFFETQYF. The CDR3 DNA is TGTGCCAGCAGCTTAGATGGGACAGCTTTTTTCGAGACCCAGTACTTC.

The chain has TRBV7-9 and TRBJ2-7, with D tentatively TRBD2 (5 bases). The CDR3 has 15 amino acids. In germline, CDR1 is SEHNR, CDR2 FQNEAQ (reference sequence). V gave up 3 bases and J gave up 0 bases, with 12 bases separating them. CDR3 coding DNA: TGTGCCAGCAGCTTGGGAGCGCTCAGCTCCTACGAGCAGTACTTC. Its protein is CASSLGALSSYEQYF.

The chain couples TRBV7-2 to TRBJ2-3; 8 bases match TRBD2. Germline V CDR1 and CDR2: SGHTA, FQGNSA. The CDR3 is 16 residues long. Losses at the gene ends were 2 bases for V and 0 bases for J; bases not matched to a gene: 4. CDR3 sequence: CASSLPAGDSTDTQYF. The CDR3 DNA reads TGTGCCAGCAGCTTACCAGCGGGAGACAGCACAGATACGCAGTATTTT.

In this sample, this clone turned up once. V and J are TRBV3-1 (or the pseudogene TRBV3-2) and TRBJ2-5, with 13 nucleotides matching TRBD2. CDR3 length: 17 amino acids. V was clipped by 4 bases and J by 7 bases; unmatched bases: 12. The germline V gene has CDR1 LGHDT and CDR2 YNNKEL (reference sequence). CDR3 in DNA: TGTGCCAGCAGCCTACTTACTAGCGGGGGGGCCCAGGTGACCCAGTACTTC. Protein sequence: CASSLLTSGGAQVTQYF.

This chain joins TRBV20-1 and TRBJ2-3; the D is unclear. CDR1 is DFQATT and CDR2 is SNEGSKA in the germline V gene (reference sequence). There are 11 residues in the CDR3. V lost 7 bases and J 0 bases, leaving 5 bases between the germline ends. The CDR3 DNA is TGCAGTGGAGAGAGCACAGATACGCAGTATTTT. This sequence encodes CSGESTDTQYF.

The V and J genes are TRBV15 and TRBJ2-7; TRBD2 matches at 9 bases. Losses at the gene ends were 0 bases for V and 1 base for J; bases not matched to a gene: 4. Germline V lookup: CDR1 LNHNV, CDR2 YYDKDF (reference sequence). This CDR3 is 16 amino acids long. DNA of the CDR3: TGTGCCACCAGCAGAGATGCAGCGGGGGGATCCTACGAGCAGTACTTC. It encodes CATSRDAAGGSYEQYF. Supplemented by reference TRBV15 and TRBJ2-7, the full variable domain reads DAMVIQNPRYQVTQFGKPVTLSCSQTLNHNVMYWYQQKSSQAPKLLFHYYDKDFNNEADTPDNFQSRRPNTSFCFLDIRSPGLGDTAMYLCATSRDAAGGSYEQYFGPGTRLTVT.

CDR3 in amino acids: CASSRQGAAGNTIYF. CDR3 bases: TGTGCCAGCAGCAGACAGGGGGCTGCTGGAAACACCATATATTTT. The chain is built from TRBV7-9 and TRBJ1-3; 10 nucleotides align to TRBD1. The CDR3 is 15 residues long. Germline CDR1 SEHNR, CDR2 FQNEAQ (reference sequence). V lost 5 bases, J lost 2 bases, and 3 bases stayed unmatched.

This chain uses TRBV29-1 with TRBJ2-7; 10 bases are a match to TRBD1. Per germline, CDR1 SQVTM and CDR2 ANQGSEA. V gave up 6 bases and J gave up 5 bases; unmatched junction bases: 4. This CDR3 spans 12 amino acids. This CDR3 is CSVDRGSDEQYF. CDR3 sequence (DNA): TGCAGCGTGGACAGGGGGTCTGACGAGCAGTACTTC.

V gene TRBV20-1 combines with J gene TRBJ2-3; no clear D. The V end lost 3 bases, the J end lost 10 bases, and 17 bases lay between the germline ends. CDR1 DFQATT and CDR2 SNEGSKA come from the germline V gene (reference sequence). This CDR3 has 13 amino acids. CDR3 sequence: CSASFNQVSPQYF. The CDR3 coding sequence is TGCAGTGCTAGTTTCAACCAGGTTTCTCCGCAGTATTTT.

DNA for the CDR3: TGTGCCAGCAGCGACCACAGGGATACAGGTTCCTACAATGAGCAGTTCTTC. Its protein product is CASSDHRDTGSYNEQFF. J is TRBJ2-1 and V is TRBV9; possible D gene TRBD1, 6 bases. Germline values: CDR1 SGDLS, CDR2 YYNGEE. V dropped 3 bases and J dropped 1 base, with 17 bases sitting between them. The CDR3 is made up of 17 amino acids.

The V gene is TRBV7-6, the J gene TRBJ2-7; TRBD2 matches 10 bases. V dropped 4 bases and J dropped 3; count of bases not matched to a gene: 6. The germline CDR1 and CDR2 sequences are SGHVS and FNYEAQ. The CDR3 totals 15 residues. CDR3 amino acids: CASSSSSSGGYEQYF. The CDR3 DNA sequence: TGTGCCAGCAGCTCGAGCTCTAGCGGGGGCTACGAGCAGTACTTC.

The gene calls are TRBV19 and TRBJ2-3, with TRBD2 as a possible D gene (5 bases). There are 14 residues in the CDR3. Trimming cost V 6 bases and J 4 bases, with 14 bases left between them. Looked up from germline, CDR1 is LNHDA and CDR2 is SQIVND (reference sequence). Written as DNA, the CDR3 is TGTGCCAGTAGCAAGTCCGGGGAGCCAGATACGCAGTATTTT. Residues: CASSKSGEPDTQYF.

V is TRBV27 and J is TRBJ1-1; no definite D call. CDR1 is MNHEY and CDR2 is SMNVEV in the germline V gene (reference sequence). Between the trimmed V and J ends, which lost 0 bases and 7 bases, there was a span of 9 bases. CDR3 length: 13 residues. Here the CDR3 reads CASSLSRVDEAFF. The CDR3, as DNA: TGTGCCAGCAGTTTATCACGGGTGGATGAAGCTTTCTTT.

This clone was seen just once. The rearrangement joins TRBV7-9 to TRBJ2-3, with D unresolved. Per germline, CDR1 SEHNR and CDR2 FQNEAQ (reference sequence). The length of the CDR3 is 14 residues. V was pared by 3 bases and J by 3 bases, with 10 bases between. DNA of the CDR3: TGTGCCAGCAGCTTCCCCCAGTCTACAGATACGCAGTATTTT. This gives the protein CASSFPQSTDTQYF.

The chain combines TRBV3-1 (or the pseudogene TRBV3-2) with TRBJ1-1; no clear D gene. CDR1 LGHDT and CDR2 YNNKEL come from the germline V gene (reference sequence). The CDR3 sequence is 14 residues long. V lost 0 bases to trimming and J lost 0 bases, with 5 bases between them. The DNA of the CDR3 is TGTGCCAGCAGCCAAGATGGCTTGAACACTGAAGCTTTCTTT. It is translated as CASSQDGLNTEAFF.

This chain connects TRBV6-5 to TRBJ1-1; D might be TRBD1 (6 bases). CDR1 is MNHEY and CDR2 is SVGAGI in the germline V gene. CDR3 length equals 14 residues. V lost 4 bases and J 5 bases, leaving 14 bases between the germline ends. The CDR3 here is CASSLGGGVTEAFF. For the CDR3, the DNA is TGTGCCAGCAGTTTAGGAGGGGGGGTTACTGAAGCTTTCTTT.

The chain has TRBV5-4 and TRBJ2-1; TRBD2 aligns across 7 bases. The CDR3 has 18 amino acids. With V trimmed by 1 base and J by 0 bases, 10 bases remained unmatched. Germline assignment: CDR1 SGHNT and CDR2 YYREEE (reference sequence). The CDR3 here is CASSLWGLSISSYNEQFF. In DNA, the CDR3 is TGTGCCAGCAGCTTGTGGGGACTATCTATCAGCTCCTACAATGAGCAGTTCTTC.